The 8 T cell receptor beta chains listed next were all sequenced from one sample in a study of T cell changes during pregnancy in multiple sclerosis. Generated by immunoSEQ multiplex PCR, the TCRdb table keeps only in-frame clones and is missing some. The sample records approximately 33,000 clones, about 86% being singletons. Specimen: CD4+ T cells from peripheral blood mononuclear cells, collected in the first trimester of pregnancy. The source is a female donor in good health, enrolled as a control in a pregnancy study.

The genes are TRBV5-4 and TRBJ1-5; the match to TRBD1 covers 8 bases. Germline V CDR1 and CDR2: SGHNT, YYREEE (reference sequence). CDR3 length: 15 amino acids. V shed 0 bases and J 6 bases; nucleotides not matched to a gene: 5. The CDR3 DNA follows: TGTGCCAGCAGCTTGGGGACAGGGATCGGTCAGCCCCAGCATTTT. Translation: CASSLGTGIGQPQHF.

This sequence joins TRBV5-1 and TRBJ1-3; unclear D gene. From germline, CDR1 is SGHRS and CDR2 YFSETQ. The ends were cut back, 2 bases at V and 4 bases at J, with 13 bases in the middle. This CDR3 has 15 amino acids. Here the CDR3 DNA reads TGCGCCAGCAGCTTAGAGGAAGCTGCGGGAAACACCATATATTTT. As protein: CASSLEEAAGNTIYF.

The chain links TRBV27 to TRBJ2-1; TRBD2 is a possible D gene (6 bases). CDR1 is MNHEY, CDR2 SMNVEV, per germline (reference sequence). This CDR3 is built from 18 residues. The V and J ends lost 3 bases and 0 bases respectively, with 18 bases between them. For the CDR3, the DNA is TGTGCCAGCAGTTTCCAACCTCCGGGACTCCCCTCCTACAATGAGCAGTTCTTC. Amino acids: CASSFQPPGLPSYNEQFF.

The V gene is TRBV30, the J gene TRBJ1-5; 7 bases match TRBD1. Losses at the gene ends were 4 bases for V and 2 bases for J; bases not matched to a gene: 2. Per germline, CDR1 GTSNPN and CDR2 SVGIG (reference sequence). CDR3 length: 13 residues. CDR3 sequence: CAWTTGGNQPQHF. The CDR3 DNA reads as TGTGCCTGGACAACAGGGGGCAATCAGCCCCAGCATTTT.

The chain uses TRBV29-1 and TRBJ1-4, with 7 bases fitting TRBD1. J was trimmed by 0 bases and V by 4 bases; bases with no gene match: 2. The germline gives CDR1 SQVTM, CDR2 ANQGSEA. The CDR3 covers 14 residues. CDR3 sequence reads: CSVAQGATNEKLFF. CDR3 bases: TGCAGCGTTGCGCAGGGGGCAACTAATGAAAAACTGTTTTTT.

The rearrangement links TRBV7-2 to TRBJ2-7; D gene ambiguous. With 0 bases removed from V and 2 bases from J, the gap between germline ends came to 11 bases. Germline CDR1 reads SGHTA; CDR2 reads FQGNSA. This CDR3 is built from 15 residues. The CDR3 bases are TGTGCCAGCAGCTTAGCGGCCAGTCAGACCTACGAGCAGTACTTC. This sequence encodes CASSLAASQTYEQYF.

The CDR3 here is CASSDQGGPLGNEQFF. The CDR3 nucleotides are TGTGCCAGCAGTGACCAGGGAGGTCCCTTGGGCAATGAGCAGTTCTTC. This chain uses TRBV6-1 with TRBJ2-1, with TRBD2 as a possible D gene (6 bases). The germline V gene has CDR1 MNHNS and CDR2 SASEGT. This CDR3 spans 16 amino acids. V lost 3 bases to trimming and J lost 6 bases, with 18 bases between them.

The chain recombines TRBV19 with TRBJ1-1; maybe TRBD1 (6 bases). The germline V gene has CDR1 LNHDA and CDR2 SQIVND (reference sequence). V lost 5 bases, J lost 9 bases, and 22 bases lay in between. The CDR3 is made up of 15 amino acids. DNA for the CDR3: TGTGCCAGTAGTTCAGCCGGGACACAAATAAGACAAGCTTTCTTT. Translation gives CASSSAGTQIRQAFF. Based on the CDR3 plus reference TRBV19 and TRBJ1-1, the full variable domain is DGGITQSPKYLFRKEGQNVTLSCEQNLNHDAMYWYRQDPGQGLRLIYYSQIVNDFQKGDIAEGYSVSREKKESFPLTVTSAQKNPTAFYLCASSSAGTQIRQAFFGQGTRLTVV.